These 25 T cell receptor beta chains share one sample of origin, sequenced in a study of blood T cell repertoires in COVID-19. Some clones are missing from TCRdb's copy, which holds only in-frame ones; the method was immunoSEQ multiplex PCR. The data hold about 130,000 clones, with around 83% observed a single time. Sequencing was performed on peripheral blood. The origin of the receptors is a man in his fifties or sixties with acute or convalescent COVID-19.

The chain combines TRBV11-2 with TRBJ2-3, with D maybe TRBD1 (6 bases). The CDR3 has 14 residues. Germline assignment: CDR1 SGHAT and CDR2 FQNNGV. V lost 5 bases to trimming and J lost 2 bases, with 11 bases between them. DNA of the CDR3: TGTGCCAGCAGCATCGCAGGGGTCACAGATACGCAGTATTTT. This gives the protein CASSIAGVTDTQYF.

The CDR3: CASSLGQGRVGTSGRRETQYF. CDR3 nucleotides: TGTGCCAGCAGTTTGGGACAGGGTCGCGTAGGTACTAGCGGGAGGAGAGAGACCCAGTACTTC. V gene TRBV27 combines with J gene TRBJ2-5; 12 bases line up with TRBD2. The CDR3 loop spans 21 amino acids. CDR1 MNHEY and CDR2 SMNVEV come from the germline V gene (reference sequence). J gave up 4 bases and V 3 bases, and 21 bases lay outside the gene matches.

The chain links TRBV3-1 (or the pseudogene TRBV3-2) to TRBJ1-5; possibly TRBD1 for D (5 bases). Germline V gene sequence: CDR1 LGHDT, CDR2 YNNKEL (reference sequence). This CDR3 is 16 amino acids long. V was trimmed by 3 bases and J by 0 bases, leaving 12 bases between them. CDR3 in amino acids: CASSQRNRGSNQPQHF. The CDR3 nucleotides read TGTGCCAGCAGCCAGAGGAATAGGGGTAGCAATCAGCCCCAGCATTTT.

The rearrangement links TRBV9 to TRBJ2-2; TRBD1 might be the D (5 bases). Trimming took off 0 bases at V and 6 bases at J, with 15 bases between the two ends. The CDR3 has 16 amino acids. CDR1 is SGDLS, CDR2 YYNGEE, per germline. The CDR3 spells CASSVGAGLTAGELFF. The DNA for the CDR3 is TGTGCCAGCAGCGTAGGGGCAGGGTTGACGGCCGGGGAGCTGTTTTTT.

This chain uses TRBV18 with TRBJ1-1; D is ambiguous. Germline V gives CDR1 KGHSH, CDR2 LQKENI. The CDR3 covers 13 residues. The germline V and J ends were trimmed by 4 bases and 2 bases, with 8 bases remaining between them. The CDR3 DNA sequence: TGTGCCAGCTCACGCCAGAAAAACACTGAAGCTTTCTTT. Its translation is CASSRQKNTEAFF. The full variable domain, completed using reference TRBV18 and TRBJ1-1, is NAGVMQNPRHLVRRRGQEARLRCSPMKGHSHVYWYRQLPEEGLKFMVYLQKENIIDESGMPKERFSAEFPKEGPSILRIQQVVRGDSAAYFCASSRQKNTEAFFGQGTRLTVV.

The J gene is TRBJ1-2, the V gene TRBV24-1, with D unclear. The CDR3 totals 15 residues. Trimming cost V 4 bases and J 1 base, with 12 bases left between them. The V gene's germline CDR1 is KGHDR and CDR2 SFDVKD. The CDR3 sequence is CATSDPRRDNYGYTF. In DNA, the CDR3 is TGTGCCACCAGTGACCCTCGACGGGATAACTATGGCTACACCTTC.

The V call is TRBV29-1, the J call TRBJ2-7; no clear D gene. Germline V gene sequence: CDR1 SQVTM, CDR2 ANQGSEA. Trimming pared 7 bases from V and 6 bases from J, leaving 19 bases between. The CDR3 has 13 residues. The CDR3 nucleotides are TGCAGCGGGCGGAGCAGCTTTGACGCCGAGCAGTACTTC. Its translation is CSGRSSFDAEQYF.

The DNA of the CDR3 is TGTGCCAGCAGTGACAGGGGGATAGAGACCCAGTACTTC. Protein sequence: CASSDRGIETQYF. The rearrangement links TRBV25-1 to TRBJ2-5, with 7 bases identical to TRBD1. The ends lost 3 bases at V and 4 bases at J; junction bases unmatched: 2. Germline-derived CDR1 and CDR2 are MGHDK and SYGVNS. This CDR3 spans 13 amino acids.

The gene calls are TRBV5-1 and TRBJ1-1; 10 bases match TRBD1. This CDR3 is 15 amino acids long. The V segment lost 0 bases and the J segment 7 bases; nucleotides outside the gene matches: 6. Germline V gives CDR1 SGHRS, CDR2 YFSETQ. This chain's CDR3 is CASSLVGTGVNEAFF. The CDR3 nucleotides are TGCGCCAGCAGCTTGGTCGGGACAGGGGTTAATGAAGCTTTCTTT. The entire variable domain, with the rest obtained from reference TRBV5-1 and TRBJ1-1, is as follows: KAGVTQTPRYLIKTRGQQVTLSCSPISGHRSVSWYQQTPGQGLQFLFEYFSETQRNKGNFPGRFSGRQFSNSRSEMNVSTLELGDSALYLCASSLVGTGVNEAFFGQGTRLTVV.

V is TRBV29-1 and J is TRBJ1-1; D remains unclear. CDR1 is SQVTM and CDR2 is ANQGSEA in the germline V gene. Trimming pared 6 bases from V and 1 base from J, leaving 9 bases between. CDR3 length: 12 amino acids. In nucleotides, the CDR3 is TGCAGCGTGGCCTCGGGGAACACTGAAGCTTTCTTT. This encodes CSVASGNTEAFF.

The chain links TRBV10-3 to TRBJ1-1; 10 nucleotides agree with TRBD1. Germline-derived CDR1 and CDR2 are ENHRY and SYGVKD. This CDR3 region has 15 residues. The V and J ends lost 11 bases and 5 bases, in that order; junction bases with no gene match: 14. CDR3 in amino acids: CAVGTGDQVLTEAFF. CDR3 sequence (DNA): TGTGCCGTAGGGACAGGGGATCAAGTTTTGACTGAAGCTTTCTTT.

This chain joins TRBV5-1 and TRBJ2-1; 11 bases match TRBD2. V lost 3 bases to trimming and J lost 6 bases; unmatched junction nucleotides: 2. Germline V gene sequence: CDR1 SGHRS, CDR2 YFSETQ. CDR3 length equals 14 residues. CDR3 loop: CASSWLAGGNEQFF. CDR3 DNA: TGCGCCAGCAGCTGGCTAGCGGGAGGCAATGAGCAGTTCTTC. Looking up the rest from reference TRBV5-1 and TRBJ2-1 gives the full variable domain: KAGVTQTPRYLIKTRGQQVTLSCSPISGHRSVSWYQQTPGQGLQFLFEYFSETQRNKGNFPGRFSGRQFSNSRSEMNVSTLELGDSALYLCASSWLAGGNEQFFGPGTRLTVL.

This rearrangement joins TRBV2 to TRBJ2-5; 13 bases align to TRBD2. The germline CDR1 and CDR2 sequences are SNHLY and FYNNEI. The CDR3 has 16 residues. Unmatched junction bases numbered 8, after V lost 6 bases and J lost 4 bases. CDR3 sequence (DNA): TGTGCCAGCAGGGTAAGACTAGCGGGAGGCGGAGAGACCCAGTACTTC. The encoded protein is CASRVRLAGGGETQYF.

CDR3 sequence: CASSQDLGGAGELFF. Written as DNA, the CDR3 is TGTGCCAGCAGCCAAGATCTGGGGGGGGCCGGGGAGCTGTTTTTT. The chain joins TRBV4-2 to TRBJ2-2; 7 nucleotides match TRBD2. Germline-derived CDR1 and CDR2 are LGHNA and YNFKEQ. V trimming: 0 bases; J trimming: 6 bases; junction bases outside the gene matches: 4. CDR3 length: 15 residues.

V is TRBV7-9 and J is TRBJ2-1, with 7 bases identical to TRBD2. CDR1 SEHNR and CDR2 FQNEAQ come from the germline V gene (reference sequence). The CDR3 has 15 residues. The V gene end was trimmed by 7 bases and the J gene end by 5 bases; junction bases not matched to a gene: 11. This chain's CDR3 is CASTVFSGWDNEQFF. The CDR3 DNA reads TGTGCCAGCACCGTCTTTAGCGGGTGGGACAATGAGCAGTTCTTC.

The genes are TRBV19 and TRBJ1-1; TRBD1 might be the D (5 bases). Germline V lookup: CDR1 LNHDA, CDR2 SQIVND (reference sequence). V lost 3 bases and J lost 0, with 17 bases in between. The CDR3 runs 17 residues. CDR3 sequence: CASSMRQGSSMNTEAFF. DNA for the CDR3: TGTGCCAGTAGTATGCGCCAGGGCTCAAGTATGAACACTGAAGCTTTCTTT.

The gene calls are TRBV27 and TRBJ2-6, with TRBD2 matching 8 bases. The CDR3 length is 14 residues. The germline CDR1 and CDR2 sequences are MNHEY and SMNVEV (reference sequence). V shed 7 bases and J 2 bases; nucleotides not matched to a gene: 1. DNA of the CDR3: TGTGCCAGCACGCGGGGGGCTGGGGCCAACGTCCTGACTTTC. It is translated as CASTRGAGANVLTF.

This sequence joins TRBV18 and TRBJ2-3; possible D gene TRBD1, 6 bases. This CDR3 spans 13 amino acids. The germline V and J ends were trimmed by 6 bases and 6 bases, with 13 bases remaining between them. The V gene's germline CDR1 is KGHSH and CDR2 LQKENI. CDR3 DNA sequence: TGTGCCAGCTCTCAGGGGCGCGGGGATACGCAGTATTTT. Protein sequence: CASSQGRGDTQYF.

The chain joins TRBV10-2 to TRBJ2-1; the match to TRBD2 covers 9 bases. CDR3 length: 13 residues. In germline, CDR1 is WSHSY, CDR2 SAAADI. V was pared by 4 bases and J by 8 bases, with 3 bases of the junction left unmatched. CDR3 amino acids: CASSGTSVYEQFF. Here the CDR3 DNA reads TGCGCCAGCAGTGGGACTAGCGTCTATGAGCAGTTCTTC.

This chain joins TRBV14 and TRBJ1-2; a weak D match, TRBD1 (5 bases). The CDR3 consists of 15 residues. Trimming pared 0 bases from V and 13 bases from J, leaving 21 bases between. CDR1 is SGHDN and CDR2 is FVKESK in the germline V gene. The DNA for the CDR3 is TGTGCCAGCAGCCAAGAAAGGCAGGGCCTGGGAAGGGCCACCTTC. Protein sequence: CASSQERQGLGRATF.

Remarks on this clone: Other nucleotide sequences in the sample specify the same CDR3. The chain couples TRBV5-1 to TRBJ2-5, with TRBD1 matching 10 bases. The CDR3 consists of 16 residues. In germline, CDR1 is SGHRS, CDR2 YFSETQ. V dropped 4 bases and J dropped 8; count of bases not matched to a gene: 14. The CDR3 is CASSAYGTGVVETQYF. CDR3 in DNA: TGCGCCAGCAGCGCCTACGGGACAGGGGTGGTAGAAACCCAGTACTTC.

The genes are TRBV6-6 and TRBJ2-1; a weak D match, TRBD2 (6 bases). CDR1 and CDR2 (germline): MNHNY, SVGAGI (reference sequence). Between the trimmed V and J ends, which lost 7 bases and 4 bases, there was a span of 11 bases. This CDR3 region has 13 residues. The CDR3 DNA is TGTGCCAGCACGCGGGAATGGTACAATGAGCAGTTCTTC. Translation: CASTREWYNEQFF.

The chain couples TRBV4-2 to TRBJ2-7, with 9 bases aligning to TRBD2. After removal of 4 bases from V and 7 bases from J, the junction contained 17 bases not matched to a gene. The CDR3 spans 17 residues. The germline V gene has CDR1 LGHNA and CDR2 YNFKEQ. CDR3 nucleotide sequence: TGTGCCAGCAGCCCCTCCACCGGGACTAGCACCCGGGGGGAGCAGTACTTC. It encodes CASSPSTGTSTRGEQYF.

About this clone itself: Other DNA sequences within the sample encode an identical CDR3. J is TRBJ1-2 and V is TRBV28; 9 bases align to TRBD1. J was trimmed by 7 bases and V by 4 bases; bases with no gene match: 4. The CDR3 is 13 residues long. The germline gives CDR1 MDHEN, CDR2 SYDVKM. In nucleotides, the CDR3 is TGTGCCAGCAGTTCGGGACAGGGTGGTGGCTACACCTTC. It encodes CASSSGQGGGYTF.

This sequence joins TRBV7-2 and TRBJ2-1; TRBD2 aligns across 10 bases. Germline-derived CDR1 and CDR2 are SGHTA and FQGNSA. The CDR3 consists of 16 residues. The V segment lost 0 bases and the J segment 6 bases; nucleotides outside the gene matches: 5. CDR3 amino acids: CASSLAGAGGPNEQFF. CDR3 in DNA: TGTGCCAGCAGCTTAGCCGGAGCGGGAGGGCCCAATGAGCAGTTCTTC.